This entry features one T cell receptor beta chain sequence. No antigen is known for it. Researchers ran the PCR with 60 Vbeta and 13 Jbeta primers. Assay: immunoSEQ multiplex PCR; the TCRdb copy retains only in-frame clones and omits some. The sample shows 150,000 to 200,000 clones, around 75% of them seen only once. This sample is part of a study of cytomegalovirus exposure and HLA in healthy donors. General observations from the study: A missense variant in DCLRE1C was later tied to TCR beta V- and J-gene trimming.

This TCR was recovered from a woman in her 40s in good health and CMV-seropositive. The sample consisted of PBMCs.

This chain's CDR3 is CSVEGRVGVRADTQYF. CDR3 nucleotides: TGCAGCGTTGAAGGGCGCGTGGGAGTAAGGGCAGATACGCAGTATTTT. This chain joins TRBV29-1 and TRBJ2-3; maybe TRBD2 (5 bases). The germline V and J ends were trimmed by 1 base and 4 bases, with 18 bases remaining between them. Germline V gene lookup returns CDR1 SQVTM and CDR2 ANQGSEA. This CDR3 has 16 residues.